The clone carrying this TCR beta chain was seen a few times. The CDR3 is 14 residues long. Germline V lookup: CDR1 LGHDT, CDR2 YNNKEL (reference sequence). V was shortened by 4 bases and J by 6 bases, with 12 bases between the two germline ends. These data are taken from a study of T cells after yellow fever vaccination. Study-wide points: Only a minor proportion of clonotypes was detected across both CD4 and CD8 compartments. The day 0 sorted memory subsets showed almost all vaccine-responding clonotypes to be undetectable. The secondary response was weaker but peaked faster, day 5 versus 15.

5'RACE template switching added a universal primer site and UMIs to TCR cDNA. One entry per CDR3 protein results from TCRdb running MiXCR on the 5' RACE reads. The sample carries around 60,000 distinct CDR3 sequences, around 6.2% recorded once. The TCR originated in a man aged 18 to 35 who received the YFV17D yellow fever vaccine. This material consisted of PBMCs, either bulk or a sorted T-cell subset (CD4+, CD8+, memory, or dextramer-sorted; not recorded which), taken on the day of the yellow fever booster vaccination. This sequence joins TRBV3-1 and TRBJ2-2; the D gene is possibly TRBD1 (5 bases). In nucleotides, the CDR3 is TGTGCCAGCAGCCGGCAGGGTTCGGCCGGGGAGCTGTTTTTT. This encodes CASSRQGSAGELFF.